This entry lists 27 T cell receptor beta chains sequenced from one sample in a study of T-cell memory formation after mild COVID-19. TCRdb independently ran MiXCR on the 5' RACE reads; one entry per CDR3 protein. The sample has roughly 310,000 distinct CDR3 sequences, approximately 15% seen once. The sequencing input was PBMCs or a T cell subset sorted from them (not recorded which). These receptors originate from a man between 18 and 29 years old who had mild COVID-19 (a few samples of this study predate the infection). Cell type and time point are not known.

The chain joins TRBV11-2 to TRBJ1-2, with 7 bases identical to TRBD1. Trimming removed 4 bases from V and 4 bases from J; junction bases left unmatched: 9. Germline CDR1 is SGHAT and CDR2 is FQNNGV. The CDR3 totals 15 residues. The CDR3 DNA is TGTGCCAGCAGCTCAAGTGGGGCAGGGGGCTATGGCTACACCTTC. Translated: CASSSSGAGGYGYTF. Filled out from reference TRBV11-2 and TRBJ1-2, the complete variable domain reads EAGVAQSPRYKIIEKRQSVAFWCNPISGHATLYWYQQILGQGPKLLIQFQNNGVVDDSQLPKDRFSAERLKGVDSTLKIQPAKLEDSAVYLCASSSSGAGGYGYTFGSGTRLTVV.

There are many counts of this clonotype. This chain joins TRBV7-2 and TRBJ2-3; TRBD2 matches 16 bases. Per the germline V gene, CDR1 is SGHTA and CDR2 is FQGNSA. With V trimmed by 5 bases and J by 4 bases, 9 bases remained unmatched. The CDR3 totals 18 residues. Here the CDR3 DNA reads TGTGCCAGCAGCGTTCAGACGGGACTAGCGGGGGGGGCAGATACGCAGTATTTT. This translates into CASSVQTGLAGGADTQYF.

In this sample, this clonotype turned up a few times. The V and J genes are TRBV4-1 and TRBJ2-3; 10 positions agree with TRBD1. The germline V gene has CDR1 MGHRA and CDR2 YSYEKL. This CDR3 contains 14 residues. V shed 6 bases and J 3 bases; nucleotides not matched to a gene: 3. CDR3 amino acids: CASRDRGLTDTQYF. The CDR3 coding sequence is TGCGCCAGCAGGGACAGGGGGTTGACAGATACGCAGTATTTT.

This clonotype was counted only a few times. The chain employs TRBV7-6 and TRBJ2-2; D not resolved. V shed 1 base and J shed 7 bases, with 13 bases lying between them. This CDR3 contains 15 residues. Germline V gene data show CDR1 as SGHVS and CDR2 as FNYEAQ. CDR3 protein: CASSLVRPQIGELFF. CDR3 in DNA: TGTGCCAGCAGCTTAGTCAGACCACAGATCGGGGAGCTGTTTTTT.

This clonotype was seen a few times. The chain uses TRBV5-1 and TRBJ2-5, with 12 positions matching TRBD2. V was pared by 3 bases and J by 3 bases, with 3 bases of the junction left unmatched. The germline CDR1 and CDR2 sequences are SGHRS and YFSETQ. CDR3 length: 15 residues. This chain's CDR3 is CASSSSGGAEETQYF. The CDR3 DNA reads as TGCGCCAGCAGCTCTAGCGGGGGGGCCGAAGAGACCCAGTACTTC.

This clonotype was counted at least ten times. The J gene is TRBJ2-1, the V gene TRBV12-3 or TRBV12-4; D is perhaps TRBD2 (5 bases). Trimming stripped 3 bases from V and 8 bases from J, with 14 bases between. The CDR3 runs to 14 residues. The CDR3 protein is CASSFPGEKDEQFF. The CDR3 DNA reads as TGTGCCAGCAGTTTTCCCGGGGAAAAGGATGAGCAGTTCTTC.

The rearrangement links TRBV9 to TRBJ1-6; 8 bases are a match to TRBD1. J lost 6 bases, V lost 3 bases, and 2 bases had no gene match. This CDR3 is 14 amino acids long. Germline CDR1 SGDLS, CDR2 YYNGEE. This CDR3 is CASSGTGGNSPLHF. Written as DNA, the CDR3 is TGTGCCAGCAGCGGTACAGGGGGTAATTCACCCCTCCACTTT.

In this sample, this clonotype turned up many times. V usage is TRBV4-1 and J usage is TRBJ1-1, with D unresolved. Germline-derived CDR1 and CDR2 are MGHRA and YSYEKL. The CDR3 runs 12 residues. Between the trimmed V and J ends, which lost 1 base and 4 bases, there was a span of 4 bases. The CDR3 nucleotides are TGCGCCAGCAGCCAAGTAAGCACTGAAGCTTTCTTT. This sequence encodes CASSQVSTEAFF.

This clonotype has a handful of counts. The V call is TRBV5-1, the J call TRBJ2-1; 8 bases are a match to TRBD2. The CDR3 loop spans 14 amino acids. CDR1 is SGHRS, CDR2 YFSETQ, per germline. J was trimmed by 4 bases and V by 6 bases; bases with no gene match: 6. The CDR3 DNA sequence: TGCGCCAGCACTGGAAAGCGGGGGTACAATGAGCAGTTCTTC. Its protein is CASTGKRGYNEQFF.

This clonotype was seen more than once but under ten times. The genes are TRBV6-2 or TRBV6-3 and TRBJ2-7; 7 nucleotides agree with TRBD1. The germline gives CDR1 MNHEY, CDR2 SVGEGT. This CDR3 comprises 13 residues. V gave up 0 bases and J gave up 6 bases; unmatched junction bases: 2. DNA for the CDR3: TGTGCCAGCAGTTACTCGAACAGGGGCGAGCAGTACGTC. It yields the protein CASSYSNRGEQYV.

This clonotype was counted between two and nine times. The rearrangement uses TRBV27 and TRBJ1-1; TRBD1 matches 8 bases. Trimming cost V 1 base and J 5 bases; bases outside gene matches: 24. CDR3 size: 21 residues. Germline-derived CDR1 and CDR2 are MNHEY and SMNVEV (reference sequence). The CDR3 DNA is TGTGCCAGCAGTTTATATATCGTAGACCAAATTCCGACAGGGGTTCGGACTGAAGCTTTCTTT. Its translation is CASSLYIVDQIPTGVRTEAFF.

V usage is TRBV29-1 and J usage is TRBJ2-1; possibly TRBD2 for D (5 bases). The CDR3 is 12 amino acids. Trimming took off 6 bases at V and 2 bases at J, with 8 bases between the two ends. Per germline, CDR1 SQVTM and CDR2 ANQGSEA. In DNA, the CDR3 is TGCAGCGTAACGGAGGCCTACAATGAGCAGTTCTTC. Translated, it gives CSVTEAYNEQFF.

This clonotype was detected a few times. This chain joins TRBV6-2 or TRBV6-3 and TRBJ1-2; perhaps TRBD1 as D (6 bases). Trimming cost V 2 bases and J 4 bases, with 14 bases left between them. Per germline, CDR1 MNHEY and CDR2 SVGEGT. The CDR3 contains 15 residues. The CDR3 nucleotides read TGTGCCAGCAGTTACCGTCCCGGGACACCCTATGGCTACACCTTC. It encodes CASSYRPGTPYGYTF.

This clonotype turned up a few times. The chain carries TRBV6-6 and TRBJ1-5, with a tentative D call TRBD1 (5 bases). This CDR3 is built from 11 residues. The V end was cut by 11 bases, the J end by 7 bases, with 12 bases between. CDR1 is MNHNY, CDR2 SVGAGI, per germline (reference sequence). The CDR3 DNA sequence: TGTGCCGTCGGGGGTCCGCAGCCCCAGCATTTT. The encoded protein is CAVGGPQPQHF.

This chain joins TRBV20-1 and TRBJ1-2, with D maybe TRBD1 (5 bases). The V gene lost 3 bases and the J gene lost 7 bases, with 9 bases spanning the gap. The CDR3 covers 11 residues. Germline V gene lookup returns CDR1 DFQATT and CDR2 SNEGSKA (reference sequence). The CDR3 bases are TGCAGTGCTAGTGGGGGTAGTGGCTACACCTTC. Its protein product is CSASGGSGYTF.

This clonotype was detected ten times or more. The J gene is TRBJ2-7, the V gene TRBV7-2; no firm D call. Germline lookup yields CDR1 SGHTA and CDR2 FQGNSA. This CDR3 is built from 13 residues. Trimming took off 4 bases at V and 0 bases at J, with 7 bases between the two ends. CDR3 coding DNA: TGTGCCAGCAGCTACGGGTCCTCCTACGAGCAGTACGTC. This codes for CASSYGSSYEQYV.

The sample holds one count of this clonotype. CDR3 region: CASSLGTRGYDTQYF. In DNA form, the CDR3 reads TGTGCCAGCAGCCTAGGGACTAGAGGGTACGATACGCAGTATTTT. The chain uses TRBV5-5 and TRBJ2-3; 8 nucleotides align to TRBD2. The CDR3 is 15 residues long. CDR1 and CDR2 (germline): SGHKS, YYEKEE (reference sequence). V was clipped by 4 bases and J by 6 bases; unmatched bases: 10.

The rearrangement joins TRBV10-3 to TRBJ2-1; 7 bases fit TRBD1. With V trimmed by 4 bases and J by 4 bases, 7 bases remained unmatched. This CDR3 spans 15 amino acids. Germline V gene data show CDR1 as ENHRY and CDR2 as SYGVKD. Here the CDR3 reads CAISAAGTAYNEQFF. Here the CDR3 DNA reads TGTGCCATCAGTGCGGCCGGGACAGCTTACAATGAGCAGTTCTTC.

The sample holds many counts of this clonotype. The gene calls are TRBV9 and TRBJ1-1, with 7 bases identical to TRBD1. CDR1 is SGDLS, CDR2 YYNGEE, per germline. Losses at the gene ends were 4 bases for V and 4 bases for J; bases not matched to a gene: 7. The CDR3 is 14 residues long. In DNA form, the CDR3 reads TGTGCCAGCAGCCTTACAGGGGTTCGCACTGAAGCTTTCTTT. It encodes CASSLTGVRTEAFF.

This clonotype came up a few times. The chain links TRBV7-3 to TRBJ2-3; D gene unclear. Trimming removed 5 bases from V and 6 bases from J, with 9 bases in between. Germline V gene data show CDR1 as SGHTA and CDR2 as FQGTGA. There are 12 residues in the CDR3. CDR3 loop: CASSGPSDTQYF. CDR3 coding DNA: TGTGCCAGCAGCGGGCCCTCGGATACGCAGTATTTT.

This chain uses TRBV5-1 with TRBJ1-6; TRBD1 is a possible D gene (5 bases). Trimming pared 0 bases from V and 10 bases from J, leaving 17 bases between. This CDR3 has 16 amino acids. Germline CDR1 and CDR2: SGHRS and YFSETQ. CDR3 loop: CASSLAELGVGSPLHF. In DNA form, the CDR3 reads TGCGCCAGCAGCTTGGCGGAATTAGGGGTTGGGTCACCCCTCCACTTT. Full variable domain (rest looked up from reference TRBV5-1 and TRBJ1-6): KAGVTQTPRYLIKTRGQQVTLSCSPISGHRSVSWYQQTPGQGLQFLFEYFSETQRNKGNFPGRFSGRQFSNSRSEMNVSTLELGDSALYLCASSLAELGVGSPLHFGNGTRLTVT.

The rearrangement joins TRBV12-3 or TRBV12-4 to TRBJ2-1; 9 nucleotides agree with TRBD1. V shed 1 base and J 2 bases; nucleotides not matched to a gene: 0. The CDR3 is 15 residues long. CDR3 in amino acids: CASSLGDRAYNEQFF. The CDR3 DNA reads TGTGCCAGCAGTTTAGGGGACAGGGCCTACAATGAGCAGTTCTTC.

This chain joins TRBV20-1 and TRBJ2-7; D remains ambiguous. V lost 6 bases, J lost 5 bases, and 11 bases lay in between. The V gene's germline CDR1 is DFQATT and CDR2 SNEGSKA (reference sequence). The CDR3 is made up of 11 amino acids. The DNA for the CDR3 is TGCAGTGCAAGATCCGGCCACGAGCAGTACTTC. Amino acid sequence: CSARSGHEQYF.

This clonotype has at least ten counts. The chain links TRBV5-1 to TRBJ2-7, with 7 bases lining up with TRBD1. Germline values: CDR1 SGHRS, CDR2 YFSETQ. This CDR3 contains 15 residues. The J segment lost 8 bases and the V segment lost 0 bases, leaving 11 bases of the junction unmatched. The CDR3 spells CASSLADLDRDKQYV. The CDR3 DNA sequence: TGCGCCAGCAGCTTGGCCGACCTCGACAGGGATAAGCAGTACGTC.

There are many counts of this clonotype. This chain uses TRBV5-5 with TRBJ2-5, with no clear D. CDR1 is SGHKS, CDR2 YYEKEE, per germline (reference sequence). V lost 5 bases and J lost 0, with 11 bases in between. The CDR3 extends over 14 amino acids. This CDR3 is CASRNLLNQETQYF. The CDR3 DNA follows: TGTGCCAGCAGGAACCTGTTAAACCAAGAGACCCAGTACTTC.

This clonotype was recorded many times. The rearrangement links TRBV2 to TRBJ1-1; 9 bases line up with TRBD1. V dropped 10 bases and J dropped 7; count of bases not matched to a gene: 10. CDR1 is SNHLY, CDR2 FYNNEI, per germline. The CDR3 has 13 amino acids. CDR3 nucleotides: TGTGCCACCCTCGGAGAGGGACAGGGTGAAGCTTTCTTT. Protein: CATLGEGQGEAFF.

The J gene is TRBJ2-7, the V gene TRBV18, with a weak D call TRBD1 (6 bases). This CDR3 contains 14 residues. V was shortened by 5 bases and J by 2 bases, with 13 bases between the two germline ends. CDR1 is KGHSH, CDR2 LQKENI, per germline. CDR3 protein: CASSSQGLAYEQYF. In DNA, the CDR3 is TGTGCCAGCTCATCCCAGGGGCTGGCCTACGAGCAGTACTTC.